This T cell receptor (beta chain) was documented in a study of CXCR3-negative and CXCR3-positive naive CD8 T cells. Study summary: Overall TRB read output was 120 million to 150 million, and each library contained about 1.5 +/- 0.3 million reads. The study's findings and limits: Greater hydrophobicity was found in TRB CDR3s of CXCR3-positive naive cells than of CXCR3-negative naive cells. TRB CDR3 properties indicated TCR strength, while surface CD5 was similar across naive subsets. CXCR3 expression partially decreased after cryopreservation; most assays used fresh PBMCs.

Through 5' RACE with UMI labels, the TRB cDNA libraries were prepared. TCRdb re-called the 5' RACE reads, yielding one record per CDR3 amino acid sequence without DNA. The table lists about 51,000 distinct CDR3 sequences. A word on this clonotype: The antigen is unknown.

This CDR3 spans 15 amino acids. The CD45RO-CCR7+CD27+CD95- phenotype denoted naive CD8+ T cells. The source is a human donor in good health. Some clones in this sample may be carry-over from other donors' samples. The chain joins TRBV12-3 or TRBV12-4 to TRBJ2-2; TCRdb selects TRBD2, and the lack of DNA leaves this call unchecked. Sample: naive CXCR3+ CD8+ T cells from blood. Subset here: CD45RO-CCR7+CD27+CD95- naive CD8+ T cells expressing CXCR3 (TNR3+). This CDR3 is CASSRPNGDTGELFF.